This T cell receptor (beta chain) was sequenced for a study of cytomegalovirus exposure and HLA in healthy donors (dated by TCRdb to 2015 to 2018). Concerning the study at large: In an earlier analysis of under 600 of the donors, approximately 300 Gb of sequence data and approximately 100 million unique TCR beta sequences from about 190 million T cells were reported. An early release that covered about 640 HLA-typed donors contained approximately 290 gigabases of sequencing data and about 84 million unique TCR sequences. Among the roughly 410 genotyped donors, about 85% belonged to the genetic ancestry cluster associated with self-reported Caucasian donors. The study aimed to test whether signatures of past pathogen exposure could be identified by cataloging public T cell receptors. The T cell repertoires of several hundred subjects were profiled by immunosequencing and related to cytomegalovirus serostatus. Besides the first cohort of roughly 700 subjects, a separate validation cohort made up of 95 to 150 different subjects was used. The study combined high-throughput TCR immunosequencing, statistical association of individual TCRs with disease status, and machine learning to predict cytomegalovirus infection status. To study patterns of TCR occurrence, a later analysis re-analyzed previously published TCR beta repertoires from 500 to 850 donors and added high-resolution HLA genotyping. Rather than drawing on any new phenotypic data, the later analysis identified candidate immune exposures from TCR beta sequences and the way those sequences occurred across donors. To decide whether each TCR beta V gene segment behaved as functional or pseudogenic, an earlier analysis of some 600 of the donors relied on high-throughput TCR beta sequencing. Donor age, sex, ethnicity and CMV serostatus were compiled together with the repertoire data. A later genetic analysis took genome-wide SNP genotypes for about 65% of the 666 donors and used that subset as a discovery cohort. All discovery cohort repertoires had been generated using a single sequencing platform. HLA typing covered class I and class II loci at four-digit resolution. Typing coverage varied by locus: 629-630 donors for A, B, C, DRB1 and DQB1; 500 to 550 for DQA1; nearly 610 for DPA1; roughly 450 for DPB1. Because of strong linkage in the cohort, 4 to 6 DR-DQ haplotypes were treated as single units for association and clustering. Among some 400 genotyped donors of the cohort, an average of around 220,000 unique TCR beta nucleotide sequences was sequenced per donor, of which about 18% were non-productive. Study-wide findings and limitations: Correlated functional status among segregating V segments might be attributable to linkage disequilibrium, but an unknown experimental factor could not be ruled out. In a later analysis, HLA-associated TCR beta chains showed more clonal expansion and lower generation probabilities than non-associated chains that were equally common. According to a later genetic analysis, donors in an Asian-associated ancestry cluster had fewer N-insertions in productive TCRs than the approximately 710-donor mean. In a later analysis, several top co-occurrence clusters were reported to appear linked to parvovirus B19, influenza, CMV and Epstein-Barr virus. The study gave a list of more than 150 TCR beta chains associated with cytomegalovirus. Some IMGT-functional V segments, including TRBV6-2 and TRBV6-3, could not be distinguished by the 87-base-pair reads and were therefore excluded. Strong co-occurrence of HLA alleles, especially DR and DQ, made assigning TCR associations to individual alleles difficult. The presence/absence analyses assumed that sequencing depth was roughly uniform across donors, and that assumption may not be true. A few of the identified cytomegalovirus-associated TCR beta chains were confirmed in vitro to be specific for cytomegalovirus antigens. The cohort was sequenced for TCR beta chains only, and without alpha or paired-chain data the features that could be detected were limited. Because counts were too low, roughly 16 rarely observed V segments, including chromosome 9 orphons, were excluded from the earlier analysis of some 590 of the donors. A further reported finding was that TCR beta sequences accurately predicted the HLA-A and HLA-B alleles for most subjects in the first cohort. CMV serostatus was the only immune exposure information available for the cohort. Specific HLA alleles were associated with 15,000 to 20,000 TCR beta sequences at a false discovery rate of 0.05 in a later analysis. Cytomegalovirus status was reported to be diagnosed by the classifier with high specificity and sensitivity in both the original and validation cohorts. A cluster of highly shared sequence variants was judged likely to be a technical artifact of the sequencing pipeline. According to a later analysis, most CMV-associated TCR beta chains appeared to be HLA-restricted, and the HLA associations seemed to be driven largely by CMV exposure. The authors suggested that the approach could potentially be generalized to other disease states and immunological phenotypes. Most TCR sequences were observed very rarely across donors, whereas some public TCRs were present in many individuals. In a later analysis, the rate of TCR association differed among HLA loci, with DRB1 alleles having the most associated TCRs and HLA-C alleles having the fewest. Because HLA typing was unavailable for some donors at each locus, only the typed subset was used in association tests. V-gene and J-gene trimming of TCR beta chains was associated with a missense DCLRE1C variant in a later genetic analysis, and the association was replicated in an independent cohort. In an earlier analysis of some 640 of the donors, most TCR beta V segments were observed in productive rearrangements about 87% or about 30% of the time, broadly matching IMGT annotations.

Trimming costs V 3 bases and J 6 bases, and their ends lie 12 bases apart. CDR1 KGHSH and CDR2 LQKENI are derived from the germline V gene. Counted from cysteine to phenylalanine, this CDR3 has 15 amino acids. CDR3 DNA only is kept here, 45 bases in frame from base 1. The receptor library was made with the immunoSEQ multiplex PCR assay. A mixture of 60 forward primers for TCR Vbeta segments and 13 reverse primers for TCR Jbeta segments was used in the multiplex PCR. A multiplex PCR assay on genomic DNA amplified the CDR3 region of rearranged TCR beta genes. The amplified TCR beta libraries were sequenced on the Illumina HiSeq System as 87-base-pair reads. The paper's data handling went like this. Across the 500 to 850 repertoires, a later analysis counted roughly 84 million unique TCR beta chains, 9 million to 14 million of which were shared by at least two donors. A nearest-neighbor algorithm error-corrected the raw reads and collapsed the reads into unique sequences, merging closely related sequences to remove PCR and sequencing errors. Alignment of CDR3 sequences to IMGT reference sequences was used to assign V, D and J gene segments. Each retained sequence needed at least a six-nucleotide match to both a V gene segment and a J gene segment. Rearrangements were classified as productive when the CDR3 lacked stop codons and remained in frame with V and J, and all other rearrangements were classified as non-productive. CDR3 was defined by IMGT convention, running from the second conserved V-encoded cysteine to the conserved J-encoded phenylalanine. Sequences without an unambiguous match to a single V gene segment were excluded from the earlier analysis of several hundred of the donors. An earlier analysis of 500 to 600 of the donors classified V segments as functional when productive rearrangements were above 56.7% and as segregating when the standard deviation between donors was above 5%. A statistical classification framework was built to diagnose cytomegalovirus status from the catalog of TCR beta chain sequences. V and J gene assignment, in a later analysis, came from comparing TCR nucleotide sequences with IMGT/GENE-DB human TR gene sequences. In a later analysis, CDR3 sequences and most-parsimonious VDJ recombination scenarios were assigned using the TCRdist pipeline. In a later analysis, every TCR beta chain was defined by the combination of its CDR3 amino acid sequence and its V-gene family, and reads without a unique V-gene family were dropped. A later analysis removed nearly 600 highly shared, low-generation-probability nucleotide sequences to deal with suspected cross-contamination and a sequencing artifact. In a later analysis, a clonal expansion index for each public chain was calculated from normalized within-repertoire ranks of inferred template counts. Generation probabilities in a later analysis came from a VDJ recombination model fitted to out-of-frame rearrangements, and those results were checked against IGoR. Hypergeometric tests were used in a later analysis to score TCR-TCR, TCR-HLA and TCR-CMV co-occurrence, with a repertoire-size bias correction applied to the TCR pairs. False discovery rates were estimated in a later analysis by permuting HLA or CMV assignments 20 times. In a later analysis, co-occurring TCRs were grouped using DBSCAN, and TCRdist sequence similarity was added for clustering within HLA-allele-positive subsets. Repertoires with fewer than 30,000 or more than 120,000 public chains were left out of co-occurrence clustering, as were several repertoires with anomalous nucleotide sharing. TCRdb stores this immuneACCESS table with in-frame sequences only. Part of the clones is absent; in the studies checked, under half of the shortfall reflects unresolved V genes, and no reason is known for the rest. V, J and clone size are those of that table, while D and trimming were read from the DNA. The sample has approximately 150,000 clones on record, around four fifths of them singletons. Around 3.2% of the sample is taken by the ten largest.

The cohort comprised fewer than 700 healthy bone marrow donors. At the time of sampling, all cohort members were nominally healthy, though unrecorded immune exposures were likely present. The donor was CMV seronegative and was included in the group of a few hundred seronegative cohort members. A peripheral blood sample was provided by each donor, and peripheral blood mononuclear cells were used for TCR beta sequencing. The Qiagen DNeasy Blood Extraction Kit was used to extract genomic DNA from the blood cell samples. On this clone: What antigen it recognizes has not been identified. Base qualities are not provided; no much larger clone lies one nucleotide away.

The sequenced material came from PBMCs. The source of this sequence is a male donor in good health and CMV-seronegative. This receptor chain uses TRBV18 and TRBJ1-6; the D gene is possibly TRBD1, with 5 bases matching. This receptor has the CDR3 CASSPAGRINSPLHF. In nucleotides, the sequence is TGTGCCAGCTCACCGGCAGGGCGTATTAATTCACCCCTCCACTTT. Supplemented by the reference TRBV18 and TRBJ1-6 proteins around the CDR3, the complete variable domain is NAGVMQNPRHLVRRRGQEARLRCSPMKGHSHVYWYRQLPEEGLKFMVYLQKENIIDESGMPKERFSAEFPKEGPSILRIQQVVRGDSAAYFCASSPAGRINSPLHFGNGTRLTVT.